The 10 T cell receptor beta chains given below trace back to one sample, sequenced in a study of post-analysis software for immune sequencing data. Researchers reported that TCR beta cDNA libraries carried unique molecular identifiers. TCRdb redid the calling of the PCR reads with MiXCR, one entry per CDR3 protein. The table lists under 900,000 distinct CDR3 sequences, roughly 50% of them singletons. Study observations and caveats: Patients had higher frequencies than controls of roughly five TRBV segments, including TRBV5-6, TRBV5-1 and TRBV20-1.

These TCRs' antigens remain unknown. The sequencing input was blood. These receptors all come from a girl aged 5 to 17 with multiple sclerosis.

The V call is TRBV10-3, the J call TRBJ2-1, with D possibly matching TRBD1 (5 bases). The CDR3 consists of 15 residues. Germline V lookup: CDR1 ENHRY, CDR2 SYGVKD. V lost 5 bases and J lost 4, with 15 bases in between. CDR3 protein: CAISQGIKIYNEQFF. The CDR3 coding sequence is TGTGCCATCAGTCAGGGCATTAAGATATACAATGAGCAGTTCTTC.

The J gene is TRBJ2-5, the V gene TRBV29-1; D is ambiguous. This CDR3 contains 10 residues. Germline V gives CDR1 SQVTM, CDR2 ANQGSEA. V lost 7 bases and J lost 5, with 8 bases in between. DNA of the CDR3: TGCAGCGGCATCAGGGAGACCCAGTACTTC. Translated, it gives CSGIRETQYF.

This clonotype was recorded only once. This chain connects TRBV5-1 to TRBJ2-5; 11 bases are a match to TRBD2. The CDR3 loop spans 17 amino acids. The germline V gene has CDR1 SGHRS and CDR2 YFSETQ. Trimming cost V 0 bases and J 1 base; bases outside gene matches: 5. In DNA, the CDR3 is TGCGCCAGCAGCTTGGACCCTAGCGGGAGGACCCAAGAGACCCAGTACTTC. As protein: CASSLDPSGRTQETQYF. The full variable domain, rest sourced from reference TRBV5-1 and TRBJ2-5, is KAGVTQTPRYLIKTRGQQVTLSCSPISGHRSVSWYQQTPGQGLQFLFEYFSETQRNKGNFPGRFSGRQFSNSRSEMNVSTLELGDSALYLCASSLDPSGRTQETQYFGPGTRLLVL.

Regarding this clonotype: Germline is not matched at one junction end, which may reflect a read error. The CDR3 is CASSLGSTTPETQYF. The CDR3 DNA follows: TGTGCTAGCAGCTTAGGTTCGACTACGCCAGAGACCCAGTACTTC. The gene calls are TRBV7-7 and TRBJ2-5; TRBD2 is a possible D gene (5 bases). The CDR3 contains 15 residues. Germline CDR1 and CDR2: SSHAT and FNYEAQ (reference sequence).

The genes are TRBV5-1 and TRBJ2-5; 10 bases line up with TRBD1. Trimming at V came to 4 bases and at J to 5 bases, leaving 8 bases not matched to a gene. CDR1 is SGHRS and CDR2 is YFSETQ in the germline V gene. The CDR3 runs 15 residues. In nucleotides, the CDR3 is TGCGCCAGCAGCATACTGACAGGGGGCCGGGAGACCCAGTACTTC. As protein: CASSILTGGRETQYF.

The V and J genes are TRBV15 and TRBJ1-5; D unresolved. V gave up 3 bases and J gave up 8 bases, with 8 bases separating them. The CDR3 is 12 residues long. CDR1 and CDR2 from the germline V gene are LNHNV and YYDKDF (reference sequence). This CDR3 reads CATSRTREPQHF. For the CDR3, the DNA is TGTGCCACCAGCAGGACTAGAGAGCCCCAGCATTTT.

The CDR3 region has the DNA TGCGCCAGCAGCTTGCTTGGGACAGGAAAAAACTATGGCTACACCTTC. It encodes CASSLLGTGKNYGYTF. J is TRBJ1-2 and V is TRBV5-1; 8 bases fit TRBD1. The CDR3 length is 16 residues. Germline V lookup: CDR1 SGHRS, CDR2 YFSETQ. V gave up 1 base and J gave up 2 bases; unmatched junction bases: 7.

This clonotype was seen just once. The chain carries TRBV29-1 and TRBJ2-7, with D perhaps TRBD2 (5 bases). TRBJ2-5 explains the end of the DNA better; the J call may be wrong. This CDR3 spans 13 amino acids. Germline lookup yields CDR1 SQVTM and CDR2 ANQGSEA. CDR3 bases: TGCAGCGTGAGAGGGAACGGGTGGGAGACCCAGTACTTC. Protein product: CSVRGNGWETQYF.

This clonotype was detected once. The rearrangement uses TRBV6-1 and TRBJ1-2; possible D gene TRBD1, 6 bases. Germline CDR1 is MNHNS and CDR2 is SASEGT. Trimming stripped 4 bases from V and 0 bases from J, with 12 bases between. The CDR3 is 15 amino acids. CDR3 bases: TGTGCCAGCAGTGTTCTCGGGACAACTAACTATGGCTACACCTTC. Its translation is CASSVLGTTNYGYTF.

This clonotype showed up just a few times. The chain links TRBV2 to TRBJ2-7, with a weak D call TRBD1 (6 bases). The CDR3 is 14 amino acids. The V and J ends lost 3 bases and 4 bases respectively, with 13 bases between them. The V gene's germline CDR1 is SNHLY and CDR2 FYNNEI. The CDR3 spells CASSELRGSYEQYF. The CDR3 nucleotides are TGTGCCAGCAGTGAGCTCAGGGGATCTTACGAGCAGTACTTC.